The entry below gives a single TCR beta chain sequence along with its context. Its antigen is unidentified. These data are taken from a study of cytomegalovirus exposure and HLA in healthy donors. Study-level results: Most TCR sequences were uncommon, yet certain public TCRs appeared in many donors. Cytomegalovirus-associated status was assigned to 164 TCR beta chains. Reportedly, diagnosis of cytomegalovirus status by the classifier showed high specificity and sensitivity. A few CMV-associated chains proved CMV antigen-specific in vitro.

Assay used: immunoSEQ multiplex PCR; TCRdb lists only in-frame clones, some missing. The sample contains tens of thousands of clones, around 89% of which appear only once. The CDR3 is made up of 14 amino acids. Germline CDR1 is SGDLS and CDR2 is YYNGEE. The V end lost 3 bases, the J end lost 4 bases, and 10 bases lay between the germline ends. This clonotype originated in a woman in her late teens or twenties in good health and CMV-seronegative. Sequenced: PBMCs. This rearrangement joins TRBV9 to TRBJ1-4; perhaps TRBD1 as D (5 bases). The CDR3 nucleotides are TGTGCCAGCAGCGCGTCCAGGGTTAATGAAAAACTGTTTTTT. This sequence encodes CASSASRVNEKLFF.